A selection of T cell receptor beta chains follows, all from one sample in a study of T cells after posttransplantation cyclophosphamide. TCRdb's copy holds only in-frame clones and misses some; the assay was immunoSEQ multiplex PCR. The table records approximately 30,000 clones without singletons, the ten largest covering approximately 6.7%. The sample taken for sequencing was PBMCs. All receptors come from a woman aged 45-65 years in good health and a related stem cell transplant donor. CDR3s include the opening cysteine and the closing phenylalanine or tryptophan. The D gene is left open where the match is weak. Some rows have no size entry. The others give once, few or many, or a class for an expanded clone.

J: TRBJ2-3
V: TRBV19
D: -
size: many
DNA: TGTGCCAGTAGTATTATCGGGGGAGATACGCAGTATTTT
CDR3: CASSIIGGDTQYF

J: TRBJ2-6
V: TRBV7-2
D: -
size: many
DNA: TGTGCCAGCAGCCTGTTCTGGGCCTCTGGGGCCAACGTCCTGACTTTC
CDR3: CASSLFWASGANVLTF

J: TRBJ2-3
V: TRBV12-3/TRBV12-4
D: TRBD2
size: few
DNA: TGTGCCAGCAGTCCCCGACTAGCGGGAGCAGGTGATACGCAGTATTTT
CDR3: CASSPRLAGAGDTQYF

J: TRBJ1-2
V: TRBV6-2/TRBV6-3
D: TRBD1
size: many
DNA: TGTGCCAGCAGTTACTCCCCGGGACAGGGAGAAGTTGGCTACACCTTC
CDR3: CASSYSPGQGEVGYTF

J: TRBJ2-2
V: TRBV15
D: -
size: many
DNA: TGTGCCACCAGCACCAACACAGGAACGAACACCGGGGAGCTGTTTTTT
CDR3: CATSTNTGTNTGELFF

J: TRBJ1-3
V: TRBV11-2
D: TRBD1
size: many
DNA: TGTGCCAGCAGCTCAATACCAGGGGGTTACTCTGGAAACACCATATATTTT
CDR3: CASSSIPGGYSGNTIYF

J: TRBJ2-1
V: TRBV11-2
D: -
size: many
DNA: TGTGCCAGCAGCCCCGGCGGGTCCTACAATGAGCAGTTCTTC
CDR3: CASSPGGSYNEQFF

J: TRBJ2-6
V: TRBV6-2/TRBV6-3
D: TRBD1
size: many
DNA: TGTGCCAGCAGTGGGGACAGGTCCGGTGGGGCCAACGTCCTGACTTTC
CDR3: CASSGDRSGGANVLTF

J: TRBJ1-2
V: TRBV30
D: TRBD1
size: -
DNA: TGTGCCTGGAATGAAGGAACAGGGGCCTACACCTTC
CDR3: CAWNEGTGAYTF

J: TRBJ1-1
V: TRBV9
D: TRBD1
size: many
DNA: TGTGCCAGCAGCGTAGTGTCAGGGGGGACTGAAGCTTTCTTT
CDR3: CASSVVSGGTEAFF

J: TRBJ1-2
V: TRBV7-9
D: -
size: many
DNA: TGTGCCAGCAGCTTAGATCGCTCGGCTAACTATGGCTACACCTTC
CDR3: CASSLDRSANYGYTF

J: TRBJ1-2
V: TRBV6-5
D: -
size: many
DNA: TGTGCCAGCAGTTACTCGAACAGTCAGAACTATGGCTACACCTTC
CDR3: CASSYSNSQNYGYTF

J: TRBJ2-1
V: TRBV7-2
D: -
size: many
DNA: TGTGCCAGCAGCTCGACATTGTATGAGCAGTTCTTC
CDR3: CASSSTLYEQFF

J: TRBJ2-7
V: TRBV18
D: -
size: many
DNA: TGTGCCAGCTCCCCGGGGGGCAGCTACGAGCAGTACTTC
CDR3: CASSPGGSYEQYF

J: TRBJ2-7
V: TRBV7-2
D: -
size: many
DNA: TGTGCCAGCAGCTTAGACCCTGGGCTCTACGAGCAGTACTTC
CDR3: CASSLDPGLYEQYF

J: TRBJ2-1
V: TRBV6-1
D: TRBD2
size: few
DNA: TGTGCCAGCACTTCCCCCGGGACTAGCCCCAATGAGCAGTTCTTC
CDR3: CASTSPGTSPNEQFF

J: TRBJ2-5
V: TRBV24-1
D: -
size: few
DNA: TGTGCCACCAGTGGTCGGCGGCCGGGGGAGACCCAGTACTTC
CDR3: CATSGRRPGETQYF

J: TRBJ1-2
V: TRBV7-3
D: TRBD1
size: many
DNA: TGTGCCAGCAGCCCGACAGGGGGCGCCGGCTACACCTTC
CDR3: CASSPTGGAGYTF

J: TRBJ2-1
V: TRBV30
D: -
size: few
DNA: TGTGCCTGGAGTGGCGGGGCCTACAATGAGCAGTTCTTC
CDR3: CAWSGGAYNEQFF

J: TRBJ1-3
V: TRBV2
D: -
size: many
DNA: TGTGCCAGCAGTGAGGGGCTAGGAAACACCATATATTTT
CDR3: CASSEGLGNTIYF

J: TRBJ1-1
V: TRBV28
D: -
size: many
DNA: TGTGCCAGCAGGGACTTACGGGCTTTCTTT
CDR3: CASRDLRAFF

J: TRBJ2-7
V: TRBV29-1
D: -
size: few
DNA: TGCAGCGTTGCCCAGGGGACCTACGAGCAGTACTTC
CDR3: CSVAQGTYEQYF

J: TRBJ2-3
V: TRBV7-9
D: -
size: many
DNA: TGTGCCAGCAGCTTAAACATACCATCAGATACGCAGTATTTT
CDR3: CASSLNIPSDTQYF

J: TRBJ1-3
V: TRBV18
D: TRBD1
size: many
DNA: TGTGCCAGCTCATTCACCACAGCCCGGACAGGGACAGGAATCACCATATATTTT
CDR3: CASSFTTARTGTGITIYF

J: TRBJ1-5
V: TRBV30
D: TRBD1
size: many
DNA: TGTGCCTGGAGTCCCAGACAGGGAGAGCAGCCCCAGCATTTT
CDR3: CAWSPRQGEQPQHF

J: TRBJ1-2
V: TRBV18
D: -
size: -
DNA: TGTGCCAGCTCACCGTTACCCAGGGCCTATGGCTACACCTTC
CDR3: CASSPLPRAYGYTF

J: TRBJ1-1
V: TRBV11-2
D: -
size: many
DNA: TGTGCCAGCAGACGACACCGTCAGGCTTTCTTT
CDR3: CASRRHRQAFF

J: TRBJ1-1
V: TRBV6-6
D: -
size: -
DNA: TGTGCCAGCAGTTACGGCAGGATGAACACTGAAGCTTTCTTT
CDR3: CASSYGRMNTEAFF

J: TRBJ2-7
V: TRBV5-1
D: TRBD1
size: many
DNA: TGCGCCAGCAGCTTGGTACGAGGACAGGGGCCCGCCGAGCAGTACTTC
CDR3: CASSLVRGQGPAEQYF

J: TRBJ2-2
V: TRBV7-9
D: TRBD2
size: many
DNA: TGTGCCAGCAGCTCCCGAATAGCGGGAGTTAGTACCGGGGAGCTGTTTTTT
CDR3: CASSSRIAGVSTGELFF

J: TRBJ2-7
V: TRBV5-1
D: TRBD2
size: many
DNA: TGCGCCAGCAGCTCCCTAGCGGGGTCCTACGAGCAGTACTTC
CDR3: CASSSLAGSYEQYF

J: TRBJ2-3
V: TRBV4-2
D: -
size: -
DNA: TGTGCCAGCAGCCAAGGCATCTTGGGGCCCCCCACAGATACGCAGTATTTT
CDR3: CASSQGILGPPTDTQYF

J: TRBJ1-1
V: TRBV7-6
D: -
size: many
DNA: TGTGCCAGTGAAGGGTATGGTACTGAAGCTTTCTTT
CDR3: CASEGYGTEAFF

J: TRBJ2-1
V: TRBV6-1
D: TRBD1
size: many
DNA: TGTGCCAGCAGTGAAGGGACAGGGGGCTACAATGAGCAGTTCTTC
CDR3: CASSEGTGGYNEQFF

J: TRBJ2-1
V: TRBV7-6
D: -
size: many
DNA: TGTGCCAGCGGGGCCGGGACTGGCCTTTCCAATGAGCAGTTCTTC
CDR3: CASGAGTGLSNEQFF

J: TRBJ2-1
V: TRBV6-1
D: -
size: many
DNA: TGTGCCAGCGGTGTTGGTACGGGGTTATTCAATGAGCAGTTCTTC
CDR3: CASGVGTGLFNEQFF

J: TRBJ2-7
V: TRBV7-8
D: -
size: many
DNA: TGTGCCAGCAGCTTCCGGGACTGGAGCTCCTACGAGCAGTACTTC
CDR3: CASSFRDWSSYEQYF

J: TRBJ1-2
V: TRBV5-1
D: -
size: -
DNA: TGCGCCAGCAGCCCCCGGGGGGTGGACTATGGCTACACCTTC
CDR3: CASSPRGVDYGYTF

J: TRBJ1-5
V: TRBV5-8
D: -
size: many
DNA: TGTGCCAGCAGCTATTCAGCAGGGACTTATAGCAATCAGCCCCAGCATTTT
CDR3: CASSYSAGTYSNQPQHF

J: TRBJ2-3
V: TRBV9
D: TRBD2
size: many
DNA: TGTGCCAGCAGCGCGCGACTAGCTGGTAAGGATACGCAGTATTTT
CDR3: CASSARLAGKDTQYF

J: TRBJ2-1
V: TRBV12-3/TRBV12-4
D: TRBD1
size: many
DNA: TGTGCCAGCAGTTACAGGGGCCTGTACAATGAGCAGTTCTTC
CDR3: CASSYRGLYNEQFF

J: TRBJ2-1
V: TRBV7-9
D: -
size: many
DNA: TGTGCCAGCAGCCGTAGCGATGAGCAGTTCTTC
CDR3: CASSRSDEQFF

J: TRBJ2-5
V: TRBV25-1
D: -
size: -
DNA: TGTGCCAGCAGCGCCCCGGACAGACAAGAGACCCAGTACTTC
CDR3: CASSAPDRQETQYF

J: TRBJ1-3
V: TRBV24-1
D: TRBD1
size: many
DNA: TGTGCCACCAGTGATATGGACAGGGGTTCTTCTGGAAACACCATATATTTT
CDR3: CATSDMDRGSSGNTIYF

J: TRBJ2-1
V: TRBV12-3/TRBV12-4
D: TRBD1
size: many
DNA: TGTGCCAGCAGCCGGGGACAGGGAGGGTACAATGAGCAGTTCTTC
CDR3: CASSRGQGGYNEQFF